Given below is one T cell receptor (beta chain) in context. The antigen this receptor binds is unknown. The input lacks base qualities; no much larger clone sits a single base away. These data come from a study of blood T cell repertoires in COVID-19 (TCRdb year 2020). Background for the entire study: Samples covering the acute and convalescent phases of COVID-19 were provided by collaborators in the United States, Italy and Spain. A freely available public database, intended as a resource for researchers studying the immune response to SARS-CoV-2, is where the repertoires were released. Where available, HLA class I and class II types were obtained from metadata supplied by the sample provider rather than from assay-based typing. The material from the prospective study consisted of cDNA or gDNA derived from T cells, B-cell-depleted T cells, or PBMCs. The sample metadata nearly always contained a de-identified subject ID, COVID-19 status, age in years and sex. The samples were drawn from two sources: the first 160 participants of the ongoing ImmuneRACE study, and 1,200 or so subjects contributed by 6 global collaborators. Subjects who had been exposed to COVID-19, were actively infected with it, or had recovered from it provided the deeply sampled blood TCRbeta repertoires that made up the dataset.

Collaborating institutions collected whole blood in K2EDTA tubes following their own protocols. Collaborator samples were shipped for TCRbeta analysis as frozen whole blood, isolated PBMCs, or DNA extracted from either sample type. Summary of the overall study and its limitations: How much clinical and demographic metadata was included differed by source and by participant, and the metadata was provided uncurated.

TCRbeta CDR3 regions were amplified from genomic DNA by means of the immunoSEQ Assay, a bias-controlled multiplex PCR. The original pipeline was this. Within the assay, amplification of reference gene primers was used to estimate how many nucleated cells each sample contained. To quantify the absolute abundance of each unique TCRbeta CDR3 rearrangement, sequence reads were collapsed and filtered. Productive Simpson clonality was computed per sample as the square root of Simpson's diversity index over productive rearrangements. Imported from immuneACCESS, the table was reduced by TCRdb to in-frame sequences with V and J called. These copies leave out some clones; in studies compared against another copy, an unresolved V gene accounts for under half, and the cause of the remainder is not known. That table gives V, J and clone size, and the DNA gave D and trimming. The sample has over 80,000 clones on record, around 87% of them singletons. The leading ten clones occupy 15% to 20% of the sample.

The TCR sequence derives from a human donor in a cohort sampled during active COVID-19. The sample taken for sequencing was peripheral blood.

In nucleotide form, the sequence is TGTGCCAGCAGCTTAGGTAGGCTAGCGGAGAGATACGAGCAGTACTTC. Protein translation: CASSLGRLAERYEQYF. This chain joins TRBV7-2 to TRBJ2-7; 7 middle bases align to TRBD2. The CDR3 contains 16 residues, cysteine and phenylalanine counted. The entry retains the CDR3 DNA only, 48 bases that are in frame from base 1. Based on the germline V gene, the CDR1 and CDR2 sequences are SGHTA and FQGNSA. The germline V and J ends show losses of 1 base and 4 bases respectively, and no gene match explains 10 bases of the junction.